This T cell receptor (beta chain) was found in a study of blood T cell repertoires in COVID-19. Across the study: Spain, Italy and the United States supplied samples that represented acute and convalescent COVID-19. PBMCs, B-cell-depleted T cells, or T cells provided the cDNA or gDNA that made up the material.

The germline V gene has CDR1 SGHVS and CDR2 FQNEAQ. Trimming pared 5 bases from V and 5 bases from J, leaving 15 bases between. The CDR3 is 15 residues long. This clone has only a few counts. Under the authors' procedure: Nucleated cell counts were estimated from reference gene primer amplification. Clones were sequenced by immunoSEQ multiplex PCR, and TCRdb holds only the in-frame ones, with some missing. That table furnishes V, J and clone size, whereas the DNA furnished D and trimming. This table has 250,000 or so clones, around 84% appearing once. Sequencing used peripheral blood. The V and J genes are TRBV7-8 and TRBJ1-4; D is unclear. This TCR derives from a woman aged 18-29 years with acute or convalescent COVID-19. CDR3: CASSPGRQNNEKLFF. As DNA, the CDR3 is TGTGCCAGCAGCCCTGGGAGGCAGAACAATGAAAAACTGTTTTTT.